The next 17 T cell receptor beta chains were all read from a single sample in a study of identical twins. TCRdb analysed the 5' RACE reads with MiXCR anew, one entry per CDR3 protein. The top ten clones hold 0.25% to 0.3% of a sample with 1.5 million to 2 million distinct CDR3 sequences, around 29% of them seen once. Input material: cord blood. The receptors come from a newborn girl in good health.

The sample holds many counts of this clonotype. This chain uses TRBV4-2 with TRBJ2-1; unclear D gene. There are 12 residues in the CDR3. V lost 5 bases and J lost 4, with 6 bases in between. Germline CDR1 reads LGHNA; CDR2 reads YNFKEQ. CDR3 nucleotide sequence: TGTGCCAGCAGCGGGCAGTACAATGAGCAGTTCTTC. It translates to CASSGQYNEQFF.

This clonotype occurred a few times. V usage is TRBV29-1 and J usage is TRBJ1-1, with unresolved D. The CDR3 is made up of 15 amino acids. Germline assignment: CDR1 SQVTM and CDR2 ANQGSEA. Trimming cost V 0 bases and J 0 bases, with 11 bases left between them. The CDR3 reads CSVEDRKEMNTEAFF. Written as DNA, the CDR3 is TGCAGCGTTGAAGATCGGAAGGAGATGAACACTGAAGCTTTCTTT.

This clonotype was counted ten times or more. The chain combines TRBV5-1 with TRBJ2-7; a possible D gene is TRBD1 (5 bases). The CDR3 covers 12 residues. V was cut by 4 bases and J by 8 bases, with 13 bases left in between. The germline gives CDR1 SGHRS, CDR2 YFSETQ. The CDR3 loop is CASSLTGSQQYF. CDR3 DNA sequence: TGCGCCAGCAGCCTCACAGGTAGCCAGCAGTACTTC. The full variable domain, in which reference TRBV5-1 and TRBJ2-7 provide the parts outside the CDR3, is KAGVTQTPRYLIKTRGQQVTLSCSPISGHRSVSWYQQTPGQGLQFLFEYFSETQRNKGNFPGRFSGRQFSNSRSEMNVSTLELGDSALYLCASSLTGSQQYFGPGTRLTVT.

The chain is built from TRBV6-1 and TRBJ2-3; D may be TRBD1 (5 bases). Germline V gene sequence: CDR1 MNHNS, CDR2 SASEGT. Trimming removed 6 bases from V and 0 bases from J, with 7 bases in between. The CDR3 spans 13 residues. CDR3 residues: CASRGLSTDTQYF. The CDR3 region has the DNA TGTGCCAGCAGGGGGCTCAGCACAGATACGCAGTATTTT.

This chain connects TRBV6-2 or TRBV6-3 to TRBJ1-4; no firm D call. This CDR3 has 13 amino acids. Germline V lookup: CDR1 MNHEY, CDR2 SVGEGT. V was cut by 7 bases and J by 4 bases, with 10 bases left in between. The CDR3 sequence: CASTLPGNEKLFF. In DNA, the CDR3 is TGTGCCAGCACCCTACCTGGTAATGAAAAACTGTTTTTT.

The count of this clonotype is one. The CDR3 sequence is CASSPYRGRDEKLFF. For the CDR3, the DNA is TGTGCCAGCAGTCCCTACAGGGGGCGAGATGAAAAACTGTTTTTT. This chain connects TRBV12-3 or TRBV12-4 to TRBJ1-4; 9 bases line up with TRBD1. J gave up 6 bases and V 5 bases, and 7 bases lay outside the gene matches. This CDR3 region has 15 residues.

This clonotype has at least ten counts. CDR3 loop: CASSPRTSGGGNEQFF. In DNA form, the CDR3 reads TGTGCCAGCAGCCCACGGACTAGCGGGGGAGGCAATGAGCAGTTCTTC. The chain links TRBV4-2 to TRBJ2-1, with 13 bases that match TRBD2. Germline values: CDR1 LGHNA, CDR2 YNFKEQ. After removal of 4 bases from V and 6 bases from J, the junction contained 6 bases not matched to a gene. The CDR3 sequence is 16 residues long.

Concerning this clonotype: The junction shows a germline mismatch at one end, possibly a read error. V and J are TRBV6-1 and TRBJ1-5; D might be TRBD1 (5 bases). CDR1 and CDR2 from the germline V gene are MNHNS and SASEGT. The CDR3 contains 13 residues. In DNA, the CDR3 is TGTGCCAGCAGGACAGACTCCAATCAGCCCCGGCATTTT. Encoded protein: CASRTDSNQPRHF.

J is TRBJ2-1 and V is TRBV5-1; maybe TRBD2 (5 bases). The CDR3 is made up of 15 amino acids. Germline CDR1 reads SGHRS; CDR2 reads YFSETQ. V was trimmed by 2 bases and J by 6 bases, leaving 15 bases between them. CDR3 sequence reads: CASSFRGSQVNEQFF. The DNA for the CDR3 is TGCGCCAGCAGCTTTAGAGGGTCACAAGTCAATGAGCAGTTCTTC. The full variable domain, with the rest looked up from reference TRBV5-1 and TRBJ2-1, is KAGVTQTPRYLIKTRGQQVTLSCSPISGHRSVSWYQQTPGQGLQFLFEYFSETQRNKGNFPGRFSGRQFSNSRSEMNVSTLELGDSALYLCASSFRGSQVNEQFFGPGTRLTVL.

Regarding this clonotype: One base away lies a much larger clone, so this may be a sequencing read error. V usage is TRBV27 and J usage is TRBJ2-1; 15 bases line up with TRBD2. Germline CDR1 reads MNHEY; CDR2 reads SMNVEV (reference sequence). CDR3 size: 17 residues. V lost 8 bases to trimming and J lost 7 bases; unmatched junction nucleotides: 12. This CDR3 reads CASGPPGLAGGNNEQFF. The CDR3 nucleotides are TGTGCCAGCGGTCCACCGGGACTAGCGGGAGGTAATAATGAGCAGTTCTTC.

This clonotype occurred a few times. The rearrangement links TRBV28 to TRBJ1-2, with TRBD1 as a possible D gene (5 bases). CDR3 length equals 15 residues. V lost 6 bases and J 7 bases, leaving 21 bases between the germline ends. Germline V gene data show CDR1 as MDHEN and CDR2 as SYDVKM. The chain's CDR3 is CASSSSGTHPFGYTF. The CDR3, as DNA: TGTGCCAGCAGCTCCTCCGGGACCCATCCCTTTGGCTACACCTTC.

This chain uses TRBV10-3 with TRBJ2-1; 7 nucleotides agree with TRBD2. The CDR3 spans 16 residues. Trimming at V came to 2 bases and at J to 3 bases, leaving 7 bases not matched to a gene. Germline V gives CDR1 ENHRY, CDR2 SYGVKD. In DNA form, the CDR3 reads TGTGCCATCAGTGAGACTAGCGTAAGGAACTACAATGAGCAGTTCTTC. The encoded protein is CAISETSVRNYNEQFF.

The CDR3 loop is CSAPRGSASTDTQYF. CDR3 sequence (DNA): TGCAGTGCTCCACGGGGTAGCGCCAGCACAGATACGCAGTATTTT. This chain uses TRBV20-1 with TRBJ2-3; perhaps TRBD2 as D (5 bases). V lost 5 bases to trimming and J lost 0 bases, with 15 bases between them. The V gene's germline CDR1 is DFQATT and CDR2 SNEGSKA (reference sequence). The CDR3 has 15 residues.

The chain joins TRBV28 to TRBJ2-5; D may be TRBD2 (5 bases). Germline CDR1 reads MDHEN; CDR2 reads SYDVKM. V was shortened by 5 bases and J by 1 base, with 14 bases between the two germline ends. CDR3 size: 15 residues. The CDR3 nucleotides read TGTGCCAGCAGTCCTGTGGTTGAGGGCCAAGAGACCCAGTACTTC. This translates into CASSPVVEGQETQYF.

The chain carries TRBV4-1 and TRBJ1-2; 7 bases agree with TRBD1. With 0 bases clipped from V and 5 bases from J, the junction kept 9 bases outside the gene matches. Germline assignment: CDR1 MGHRA and CDR2 YSYEKL. CDR3 length: 16 residues. For the CDR3, the DNA is TGCGCCAGCAGCCAAGACCCTTACTCGACAGGGTATGGCTACACCTTC. Its translation is CASSQDPYSTGYGYTF.

This chain joins TRBV6-6 and TRBJ2-7; no reliable D call. This CDR3 contains 16 residues. Trimming left V 2 bases short and J 5 bases short, with 19 bases between. Per germline, CDR1 MNHNY and CDR2 SVGAGI (reference sequence). CDR3 loop: CASSYPTGFGLDEQYF. CDR3 sequence (DNA): TGTGCCAGCAGTTACCCGACCGGATTCGGGTTGGACGAGCAGTACTTC.

V gene TRBV12-3 or TRBV12-4 combines with J gene TRBJ2-3; maybe TRBD1 (6 bases). V was pared by 5 bases and J by 5 bases, with 8 bases between. This CDR3 comprises 12 residues. The CDR3 sequence: CASSKQGDTQYF. DNA of the CDR3: TGTGCCAGCAGTAAACAGGGAGATACGCAGTATTTT.